The subject of this entry is one T cell receptor beta chain. The V gene lost 3 bases and the J gene lost 1 base, with 12 bases spanning the gap. This CDR3 is 15 amino acids long. CDR1 and CDR2 from the germline V gene are LNHDA and SQIVND (reference sequence). The data originate from a study of siplizumab effects on memory and regulatory T cells. The table came from immunoSEQ multiplex PCR; TCRdb's copy has only in-frame clones and leaves some out. Of some 96,000 clones listed, more than 85% were seen once; the top ten hold 0.14% to 0.15%. This clonotype originated in a human donor in good health. The sample taken for sequencing was CD4+ T cells sorted from blood. The chain carries TRBV19 and TRBJ1-1; D is perhaps TRBD1 (5 bases). Here the CDR3 DNA reads TGTGCCAGTAGTATGTTGGGACGGGGGAACACTGAAGCTTTCTTT. Amino acid sequence: CASSMLGRGNTEAFF.